This T cell receptor beta chain came from a study of T cells in tuberculosis. Study as a whole: This South African cohort compared adolescents with or without latent tuberculosis against adults with active tuberculosis. Study-wide findings and caveats: Smaller distances to GMM-specific TCRs suggested their expansion in active tuberculosis.

Germline V gene data show CDR1 as SEHNR and CDR2 as FQNEAQ (reference sequence). V was shortened by 6 bases and J by 0 bases, with 8 bases between the two germline ends. The CDR3 extends over 13 amino acids. At study entry, adolescents had tuberculin skin tests and IGRA screening. The sample holds one count of this clone. The target antigen is unknown. Sequenced by immunoSEQ multiplex PCR; TCRdb stores in-frame clones only, minus some. The sample includes tens of thousands of clones, around 97% of them seen just once. This TCR came from a donor between 10 and 29 years old with latent tuberculosis or without tuberculosis infection. The chain has TRBV7-9 and TRBJ2-5; D perhaps matches TRBD1 (6 bases). The sample was PBMCs. The DNA for the CDR3 is TGTGCCAGCAGTAGGGACAACCAAGAGACCCAGTACTTC. Translating it yields CASSRDNQETQYF.